This is a list of T cell receptor beta chains from one sample in a study of cytomegalovirus exposure and HLA in healthy donors. TCRdb keeps only in-frame clones here, not all; method: immunoSEQ multiplex PCR. The table records around 200,000 clones, 88% of them present only once. The sequenced sample was PBMCs. The receptors were sampled from a woman between 18 and 29 years old in good health and CMV-seronegative. Both conserved end residues are part of each CDR3. Fields, in order: D gene, V gene, J gene, clone size, CDR3 protein, CDR3 DNA. A D gene is named only where the DNA matches it firmly. The size entry is marked missing in some rows and otherwise reads once, few, many or a size class.

d_call: -
v_call: TRBV25-1
j_call: TRBJ1-1
clone_size: -
cdr3_aa: CASSELNTEAFF
cdr3_nt: TGTGCCAGCAGTGAGCTAAACACTGAAGCTTTCTTT

d_call: TRBD1
v_call: TRBV4-1
j_call: TRBJ1-2
clone_size: once
cdr3_aa: CASRQSVTGSGGYTF
cdr3_nt: TGCGCCAGCAGACAATCCGTGACAGGGTCAGGTGGCTACACCTTC

d_call: TRBD1
v_call: TRBV27
j_call: TRBJ2-7
clone_size: -
cdr3_aa: CASSLRDRGDEQYF
cdr3_nt: TGTGCCAGCAGTCTCCGGGACAGGGGTGACGAGCAGTACTTC

d_call: TRBD1
v_call: TRBV19
j_call: TRBJ1-5
clone_size: -
cdr3_aa: CASSIEGTGSQPQHF
cdr3_nt: TGTGCCAGTAGTATAGAAGGGACAGGGAGCCAGCCCCAGCATTTT

d_call: -
v_call: TRBV18
j_call: TRBJ1-4
clone_size: -
cdr3_aa: CASSPSQRTANEKLFF
cdr3_nt: TGTGCCAGCTCACCGTCCCAAAGGACAGCTAATGAAAAACTGTTTTTT

d_call: TRBD1
v_call: TRBV28
j_call: TRBJ2-7
clone_size: -
cdr3_aa: CASRSTGALGEQYF
cdr3_nt: TGTGCCAGCAGGTCGACAGGGGCGCTTGGAGAGCAGTACTTC

d_call: -
v_call: TRBV5-3
j_call: TRBJ1-2
clone_size: -
cdr3_aa: CARSLGRGAYTF
cdr3_nt: TGTGCCAGAAGCTTGGGCAGGGGAGCGTATACCTTC

d_call: -
v_call: TRBV28
j_call: TRBJ1-4
clone_size: -
cdr3_aa: CASSLSSLRPGTNEKLFF
cdr3_nt: TGTGCCAGCAGTTTAAGCAGCTTACGGCCGGGGACTAATGAAAAACTGTTTTTT

d_call: -
v_call: TRBV27
j_call: TRBJ2-3
clone_size: -
cdr3_aa: CASSFSGSTDTQYF
cdr3_nt: TGTGCCAGCAGTTTTTCCGGGAGCACAGATACGCAGTATTTT

d_call: TRBD1
v_call: TRBV5-1
j_call: TRBJ1-1
clone_size: -
cdr3_aa: CASSLIQGERSTEAFF
cdr3_nt: TGCGCCAGCAGCTTGATCCAGGGGGAAAGGAGCACTGAAGCTTTCTTT

d_call: -
v_call: TRBV28
j_call: TRBJ2-3
clone_size: -
cdr3_aa: CASTGYTPDTQYF
cdr3_nt: TGTGCCAGCACGGGATATACCCCAGATACGCAGTATTTT

d_call: TRBD2
v_call: TRBV5-6
j_call: TRBJ2-2
clone_size: -
cdr3_aa: CASSLIAGVVTGELFF
cdr3_nt: TGTGCCAGCAGCTTGATAGCGGGAGTAGTTACCGGGGAGCTGTTTTTT

d_call: TRBD1
v_call: TRBV27
j_call: TRBJ2-7
clone_size: -
cdr3_aa: CASSSGGEQYF
cdr3_nt: TGTGCCAGCAGTTCAGGGGGCGAGCAGTACTTC

d_call: -
v_call: TRBV4-1
j_call: TRBJ2-7
clone_size: -
cdr3_aa: CASSHPDRGYEQYF
cdr3_nt: TGCGCCAGCAGCCACCCGGACAGAGGTTACGAGCAGTACTTC

d_call: TRBD2
v_call: TRBV29-1
j_call: TRBJ2-3
clone_size: -
cdr3_aa: CSVVGFRLAVSTDTQYF
cdr3_nt: TGCAGCGTTGTGGGCTTTCGACTAGCAGTTAGCACAGATACGCAGTATTTT

d_call: -
v_call: TRBV18
j_call: TRBJ2-7
clone_size: -
cdr3_aa: CASSHRGGTYEQYF
cdr3_nt: TGTGCCAGCTCACACAGGGGAGGTACCTACGAGCAGTACTTC

d_call: TRBD2
v_call: TRBV28
j_call: TRBJ2-3
clone_size: -
cdr3_aa: CATKRLKRGVGKRTQYF
cdr3_nt: TGTGCCACCAAACGACTTAAACGGGGGGTGGGGAAGCGGACGCAGTATTTT

d_call: -
v_call: TRBV4-2
j_call: TRBJ1-1
clone_size: -
cdr3_aa: CASSHPLNTEAFF
cdr3_nt: TGTGCCAGCAGCCATCCTTTGAACACTGAAGCTTTCTTT

d_call: -
v_call: TRBV28
j_call: TRBJ2-7
clone_size: once
cdr3_aa: CATSRGQEPYEQYF
cdr3_nt: TGTGCCACCTCCCGGGGACAAGAGCCCTACGAGCAGTACTTC

d_call: -
v_call: TRBV7-9
j_call: TRBJ1-2
clone_size: -
cdr3_aa: CASSSAHDRFYGYTF
cdr3_nt: TGTGCCAGCAGCTCAGCACACGACAGGTTCTATGGCTACACCTTC

d_call: TRBD1
v_call: TRBV7-2
j_call: TRBJ1-1
clone_size: -
cdr3_aa: CASSSGQVGRRAFF
cdr3_nt: TGTGCCAGCAGCTCGGGACAGGTCGGTCGTAGAGCTTTCTTT

d_call: -
v_call: TRBV28
j_call: TRBJ1-5
clone_size: -
cdr3_aa: CASTSGRQGSNQPQHF
cdr3_nt: TGTGCCAGCACTAGCGGTCGCCAGGGCAGCAATCAGCCCCAGCATTTT

d_call: -
v_call: TRBV28
j_call: TRBJ2-7
clone_size: -
cdr3_aa: CASSLPTLSYEQYF
cdr3_nt: TGTGCCAGCAGTTTACCTACCCTCTCCTACGAGCAGTACTTC

d_call: -
v_call: TRBV28
j_call: TRBJ2-7
clone_size: -
cdr3_aa: CASSFYLQGREQYF
cdr3_nt: TGTGCCAGCAGTTTCTACCTACAGGGCCGTGAGCAGTACTTC

d_call: TRBD2
v_call: TRBV19
j_call: TRBJ2-7
clone_size: -
cdr3_aa: CASSQGLAGSYEQYF
cdr3_nt: TGTGCCAGTAGTCAGGGACTAGCGGGATCATACGAGCAGTACTTC

d_call: TRBD2
v_call: TRBV4-2
j_call: TRBJ2-7
clone_size: -
cdr3_aa: CASSQPTRTSGSYEQYF
cdr3_nt: TGTGCCAGCAGCCAACCCACCCGGACTAGCGGCTCCTACGAGCAGTACTTC

d_call: TRBD1
v_call: TRBV14
j_call: TRBJ1-5
clone_size: -
cdr3_aa: CASSQDGDREGNSNQPQHF
cdr3_nt: TGTGCCAGCAGCCAAGACGGGGACAGGGAAGGCAATAGCAATCAGCCCCAGCATTTT

d_call: TRBD2
v_call: TRBV25-1
j_call: TRBJ2-1
clone_size: -
cdr3_aa: CASSEFSGRAVPNEQFF
cdr3_nt: TGTGCCAGCAGTGAATTTAGCGGGAGGGCCGTTCCCAATGAGCAGTTCTTC

d_call: TRBD2
v_call: TRBV25-1
j_call: TRBJ2-3
clone_size: -
cdr3_aa: CASSETRGLAGVYTQYF
cdr3_nt: TGTGCCAGCAGTGAAACCCGGGGACTAGCGGGAGTCTATACGCAGTATTTT

d_call: TRBD1
v_call: TRBV9
j_call: TRBJ1-2
clone_size: -
cdr3_aa: CASSVGGQGVFYGYTF
cdr3_nt: TGTGCCAGCAGCGTCGGCGGCCAGGGGGTTTTCTATGGCTACACCTTC

d_call: -
v_call: TRBV13
j_call: TRBJ2-3
clone_size: -
cdr3_aa: CASSSTSKRFSTDTQYF
cdr3_nt: TGTGCCAGCAGCAGCACCTCCAAGAGGTTTAGCACAGATACGCAGTATTTT

d_call: -
v_call: TRBV7-2
j_call: TRBJ2-7
clone_size: -
cdr3_aa: CASSLGTTHRDYEQYF
cdr3_nt: TGTGCCAGCAGCTTAGGGACTACTCATAGAGATTACGAGCAGTACTTC

d_call: TRBD1
v_call: TRBV28
j_call: TRBJ1-2
clone_size: -
cdr3_aa: CASSFTGGRDYGYTF
cdr3_nt: TGTGCCAGCAGTTTCACAGGGGGCCGGGACTATGGCTACACCTTC

d_call: -
v_call: TRBV27
j_call: TRBJ2-5
clone_size: -
cdr3_aa: CASSLTSPTGVNQETQYF
cdr3_nt: TGTGCCAGCAGTTTGACGTCTCCGACGGGAGTTAACCAAGAGACCCAGTACTTC

d_call: -
v_call: TRBV6-1
j_call: TRBJ2-1
clone_size: -
cdr3_aa: CASSEVGYFEQFF
cdr3_nt: TGTGCCAGCAGTGAAGTGGGCTATTTCGAGCAGTTCTTC

d_call: TRBD1
v_call: TRBV29-1
j_call: TRBJ2-6
clone_size: -
cdr3_aa: CSVGRQGAGANVLTF
cdr3_nt: TGCAGCGTTGGGAGACAGGGGGCTGGGGCCAACGTCCTGACTTTC

d_call: TRBD1
v_call: TRBV5-4
j_call: TRBJ1-2
clone_size: -
cdr3_aa: CASSKTGRDGYTF
cdr3_nt: TGTGCCAGCAGCAAGACAGGGAGAGATGGCTACACCTTC

d_call: -
v_call: TRBV11-2
j_call: TRBJ2-7
clone_size: -
cdr3_aa: CASSRQNYEQYF
cdr3_nt: TGTGCCAGCAGCCGACAGAACTACGAGCAGTACTTC

d_call: -
v_call: TRBV5-5
j_call: TRBJ1-1
clone_size: -
cdr3_aa: CASSLERQGGTEAFF
cdr3_nt: TGTGCCAGCAGCTTGGAACGTCAGGGTGGAACTGAAGCTTTCTTT

d_call: TRBD2
v_call: TRBV2
j_call: TRBJ2-1
clone_size: -
cdr3_aa: CASILLAGDEQFF
cdr3_nt: TGTGCCAGCATTCTACTAGCGGGCGATGAGCAGTTCTTC

d_call: -
v_call: TRBV29-1
j_call: TRBJ2-5
clone_size: -
cdr3_aa: CSVVWEWEETQYF
cdr3_nt: TGCAGCGTTGTCTGGGAGTGGGAAGAGACCCAGTACTTC

d_call: -
v_call: TRBV7-8
j_call: TRBJ2-7
clone_size: once
cdr3_aa: CASSLTDYYEQYF
cdr3_nt: TGTGCCAGCAGCTTAACGGACTATTACGAGCAGTACTTC

d_call: -
v_call: TRBV5-1
j_call: TRBJ2-7
clone_size: -
cdr3_aa: CASSLSSGYEQYF
cdr3_nt: TGCGCCAGCAGCTTGAGTAGCGGATACGAGCAGTACTTC

d_call: -
v_call: TRBV2
j_call: TRBJ2-1
clone_size: -
cdr3_aa: CASSEIGRRDEQFF
cdr3_nt: TGTGCCAGCAGTGAAATTGGTAGGCGGGATGAGCAGTTCTTC

d_call: TRBD2
v_call: TRBV28
j_call: TRBJ2-7
clone_size: -
cdr3_aa: CASSFGAGNEQYF
cdr3_nt: TGTGCCAGCAGTTTTGGAGCGGGAAACGAGCAGTACTTC

d_call: TRBD1
v_call: TRBV4-3
j_call: TRBJ2-1
clone_size: -
cdr3_aa: CASSQAGQGVAEQFF
cdr3_nt: TGCGCCAGCAGCCAAGCTGGACAGGGGGTCGCTGAGCAGTTCTTC

d_call: TRBD1
v_call: TRBV10-2
j_call: TRBJ1-3
clone_size: -
cdr3_aa: CASRDRESTAGNTIYF
cdr3_nt: TGCGCCAGCAGGGACAGGGAAAGTACTGCCGGAAACACCATATATTTT

d_call: TRBD1
v_call: TRBV7-8
j_call: TRBJ2-5
clone_size: -
cdr3_aa: CASSLVVRGRFETQYF
cdr3_nt: TGTGCCAGCAGCTTAGTTGTCAGGGGGCGCTTTGAGACCCAGTACTTC

d_call: -
v_call: TRBV7-2
j_call: TRBJ1-2
clone_size: -
cdr3_aa: CASSLQGRYGYTF
cdr3_nt: TGTGCCAGCAGCTTACAGGGTCGTTATGGCTACACCTTC

d_call: -
v_call: TRBV23-1
j_call: TRBJ2-7
clone_size: -
cdr3_aa: CASSQSRGISYEQYF
cdr3_nt: TGCGCCAGCAGTCAATCGCGGGGAATCTCCTACGAGCAGTACTTC

d_call: TRBD2
v_call: TRBV27
j_call: TRBJ2-7
clone_size: -
cdr3_aa: CASSVLAGNSYEQYF
cdr3_nt: TGTGCCAGCAGTGTACTAGCGGGGAACTCCTACGAGCAGTACTTC

d_call: TRBD1
v_call: TRBV7-9
j_call: TRBJ2-7
clone_size: few
cdr3_aa: CASSLSGTGNEQYF
cdr3_nt: TGTGCCAGCAGCTTATCCGGGACAGGCAACGAGCAGTACTTC

d_call: -
v_call: TRBV25-1
j_call: TRBJ2-2
clone_size: -
cdr3_aa: CASSELEEDTGELFF
cdr3_nt: TGTGCCAGCAGTGAACTCGAGGAGGACACCGGGGAGCTGTTTTTT